The 10 T cell receptor beta chains below were found in one sample sequenced in a study of CD8 T cells in ankylosing spondylitis. TCRdb itself ran the 5' RACE reads through MiXCR, one entry per CDR3 protein. The sample records about 90,000 distinct CDR3 sequences, about 8.1% being singletons. What these receptors recognize is not known. The study's findings and limits: Typical of ankylosing spondylitis blood, it appeared, was a TCR beta motif of eight highly homologous variants.

Sequencing was carried out using blood, either unsorted or a sorted T cell fraction (not recorded which). Receptor source: a male donor with ankylosing spondylitis.

This clonotype was counted many times. The chain is built from TRBV3-1 and TRBJ1-2; D gene unclear. Germline lookup yields CDR1 LGHDT and CDR2 YNNKEL (reference sequence). Trimming took off 7 bases at V and 4 bases at J, with 16 bases between the two ends. The CDR3 totals 14 residues. The CDR3, as DNA: TGTGCCAGCATGGCTTTCGGCAGTTCCTATGGCTACACCTTC. It encodes CASMAFGSSYGYTF. Full variable domain (remainder filled in from reference TRBV3-1 and TRBJ1-2): DTAVSQTPKYLVTQMGNDKSIKCEQNLGHDTMYWYKQDSKKFLKIMFSYNNKELIINETVPNRFSPKSPDKAHLNLHINSLELGDSAVYFCASMAFGSSYGYTFGSGTRLTVV.

The chain is built from TRBV7-9 and TRBJ2-7, with D perhaps TRBD2 (5 bases). The CDR3 contains 15 residues. Germline assignment: CDR1 SEHNR and CDR2 FQNEAQ (reference sequence). The V gene lost 1 base and the J gene lost 4 bases, with 14 bases spanning the gap. CDR3 protein: CASSLGGSRTYEQYF. CDR3 nucleotides: TGTGCCAGCAGCTTAGGCGGGTCGAGGACTTACGAGCAGTACTTC.

In this sample, this clonotype turned up a few times. The chain uses TRBV7-8 and TRBJ2-5, with 7 nucleotides matching TRBD1. V lost 0 bases and J lost 3; bases outside the gene matches: 7. The CDR3 is made up of 16 amino acids. The germline CDR1 and CDR2 sequences are SGHVS and FQNEAQ. The CDR3 DNA follows: TGTGCCAGCAGCTTAGCCCTACAGGGGTCGGAAGAGACCCAGTACTTC. It encodes CASSLALQGSEETQYF.

CDR3 DNA sequence: TGCAGTACGTTGGACTATGGCTACACCTTC. Translated, it gives CSTLDYGYTF. The chain combines TRBV20-1 with TRBJ1-2; no clear D. CDR1 is DFQATT and CDR2 is SNEGSKA in the germline V gene (reference sequence). The CDR3 consists of 10 residues. The V and J ends lost 8 bases and 3 bases respectively, with 7 bases between them.

The gene calls are TRBV7-8 and TRBJ2-5; 8 nucleotides line up with TRBD2. Trimming took 5 bases from V and 3 from J; bases not matched to a gene: 11. The CDR3 totals 16 residues. Germline CDR1 and CDR2: SGHVS and FQNEAQ. CDR3: CASSPLAGGVEETQYF. The CDR3 nucleotides are TGTGCCAGCAGCCCCCTGGCGGGAGGTGTGGAAGAGACCCAGTACTTC.

V is TRBV3-1 and J is TRBJ1-5; no clear D. Germline V gene lookup returns CDR1 LGHDT and CDR2 YNNKEL (reference sequence). Trimming shortened V by 0 bases and J by 6 bases, and 6 bases separated the two germline ends. CDR3 length: 13 amino acids. The CDR3, as DNA: TGTGCCAGCAGCCAAGATCTCGGTCAGCCCCAGCATTTT. Translation: CASSQDLGQPQHF.

This clonotype was detected a few times. The J gene is TRBJ2-5, the V gene TRBV6-6, with 10 bases fitting TRBD1. Germline CDR1 is MNHNY and CDR2 is SVGAGI (reference sequence). J gave up 4 bases and V 9 bases, and 5 bases lay outside the gene matches. This CDR3 comprises 13 residues. The chain's CDR3 is CARRQGARETQYF. The CDR3, as DNA: TGTGCCAGGAGACAGGGGGCGCGAGAGACCCAGTACTTC.

V usage is TRBV13 and J usage is TRBJ2-7; TRBD1 matches 7 bases. The germline gives CDR1 PRHDT, CDR2 FYEKMQ (reference sequence). This CDR3 is 13 amino acids long. The J segment lost 6 bases and the V segment lost 5 bases, leaving 7 bases of the junction unmatched. The CDR3 loop reads CASSQTSGGEQYF. Here the CDR3 DNA reads TGTGCCAGCAGCCAAACCTCAGGGGGCGAGCAGTACTTC.

The rearrangement links TRBV12-3 or TRBV12-4 to TRBJ2-1, with no clear D. The germline V and J ends were trimmed by 5 bases and 0 bases, with 11 bases remaining between them. The CDR3 covers 15 residues. Here the CDR3 DNA reads TGTGCCAGCAGTATCACGCCGCTCTCCTACAATGAGCAGTTCTTC. This sequence encodes CASSITPLSYNEQFF.

This clonotype was counted a few times. The V and J genes are TRBV5-1 and TRBJ2-7; maybe TRBD2 (5 bases). CDR1 SGHRS and CDR2 YFSETQ come from the germline V gene. V lost 2 bases to trimming and J lost 3 bases, with 18 bases between them. CDR3 length equals 16 residues. The CDR3 sequence is CASSLPRDSIHYEQYF. The CDR3, as DNA: TGCGCCAGCAGCTTACCCCGGGATTCGATTCACTACGAGCAGTACTTC.